Each of the 11 T cell receptor beta chains below was sequenced from the same sample in a study of CD4 T cells in relation to SARS-CoV-2 and coronaviruses (dated by TCRdb to the early 2020s). Receptor libraries were prepared by the immunoSEQ multiplex PCR assay. TCRdb took over this immuneACCESS table, retaining in-frame rearrangements with V and J assigned. Such tables are incomplete; in checked studies, under half of the missing clones stem from an unresolved V gene, and the remainder is unexplained. The sample table holds some 65,000 clones, of which around 86% were seen once. Together, the top ten hold 1.6% of the sample. CD4+ T cells from unexposed donors were collected before the COVID-19 pandemic (2011-2018). The sample comprised memory CD4+ T cells from PBMCs. The sample's cell subset or site, from its label and the paper: memory (non-naive) CD4+ T cells. These receptors were collected from a human donor in good health.

The gene calls are TRBV19 and TRBJ2-7, with TRBD1 matching over 11 bases. Trimming took 6 bases from V and 2 from J; bases not matched to a gene: 3. This CDR3 has 14 residues. Germline CDR1 reads LNHDA; CDR2 reads SQIVND (reference sequence). The CDR3 region is CASRGTGGPYEQYF. DNA of the CDR3: TGTGCCAGTAGAGGGACAGGGGGTCCCTACGAGCAGTACTTC. Full variable domain (rest looked up from reference TRBV19 and TRBJ2-7): DGGITQSPKYLFRKEGQNVTLSCEQNLNHDAMYWYRQDPGQGLRLIYYSQIVNDFQKGDIAEGYSVSREKKESFPLTVTSAQKNPTAFYLCASRGTGGPYEQYFGPGTRLTVT.

The V gene is TRBV7-2, the J gene TRBJ1-5, with D possibly matching TRBD1 (5 bases). CDR3 length: 16 amino acids. CDR1 and CDR2 (germline): SGHTA, FQGNSA. Trimming removed 0 bases from V and 7 bases from J, with 16 bases in between. CDR3 coding DNA: TGTGCCAGCAGCTTAGCGGTTGGGGGAACGGGGCAGCCCCAGCATTTT. Encoded protein: CASSLAVGGTGQPQHF.

The V call is TRBV4-1, the J call TRBJ2-5; 10 bases align to TRBD1. This CDR3 is 15 amino acids long. V dropped 4 bases and J dropped 7; count of bases not matched to a gene: 9. Germline V gene lookup returns CDR1 MGHRA and CDR2 YSYEKL. CDR3 coding DNA: TGCGCCAGCAGCCTATTGACAGGGGGCGGCGGGACCCAGTACTTC. Its translation: CASSLLTGGGGTQYF.

The gene calls are TRBV27 and TRBJ2-1; 11 bases match TRBD2. The CDR3 spans 15 residues. The germline V gene has CDR1 MNHEY and CDR2 SMNVEV (reference sequence). Trimming took 5 bases from V and 2 from J; bases not matched to a gene: 2. The CDR3 DNA sequence: TGTGCCAGCAGTGTGACTAGCGGGGCCTACAATGAGCAGTTCTTC. The encoded protein is CASSVTSGAYNEQFF.

The V gene is TRBV29-1, the J gene TRBJ2-7, with D possibly being TRBD1 (6 bases). With 3 bases removed from V and 3 bases from J, the gap between germline ends came to 15 bases. This CDR3 has 14 residues. Germline V gene sequence: CDR1 SQVTM, CDR2 ANQGSEA. The CDR3 region has the DNA TGCAGCGTTGAGTACCCATTGACAGGCTACGAGCAGTACTTC. It is translated as CSVEYPLTGYEQYF.

V gene TRBV27 combines with J gene TRBJ1-1, with a weak D call TRBD1 (5 bases). Trimming cost V 5 bases and J 10 bases, with 26 bases left between them. This CDR3 is built from 16 residues. Germline V gene data show CDR1 as MNHEY and CDR2 as SMNVEV (reference sequence). CDR3 sequence reads: CASSDPPRDPARRAFF. The CDR3 DNA is TGTGCCAGCAGTGACCCCCCCCGGGACCCCGCCAGGCGAGCTTTCTTT.

This chain joins TRBV30 and TRBJ1-5; 9 bases are a match to TRBD1. The CDR3 totals 14 residues. Germline V gene lookup returns CDR1 GTSNPN and CDR2 SVGIG (reference sequence). The junction had 4 bases not matched to a gene; V was cut back by 2 bases and J by 5 bases. CDR3 sequence: CAWSQGQGDQPQHF. Here the CDR3 DNA reads TGTGCCTGGAGTCAGGGACAGGGTGATCAGCCCCAGCATTTT.

The chain employs TRBV5-1 and TRBJ1-2; D is undetermined. The CDR3 spans 14 residues. Trimming cost V 0 bases and J 7 bases, with 13 bases left between them. Germline CDR1 and CDR2: SGHRS and YFSETQ. The CDR3 loop is CASSLEGGPIGYTF. Written as DNA, the CDR3 is TGCGCCAGCAGCTTGGAGGGCGGGCCTATTGGCTACACCTTC.

The V call is TRBV5-1, the J call TRBJ2-1; maybe TRBD2 (5 bases). Germline CDR1 SGHRS, CDR2 YFSETQ. The CDR3 is made up of 13 amino acids. V lost 5 bases and J 3 bases, leaving 9 bases between the germline ends. The CDR3 DNA sequence: TGCGCCAGCAGGACGGGGAGCTACAATGAGCAGTTCTTC. Protein sequence: CASRTGSYNEQFF.

The chain couples TRBV11-1 to TRBJ2-7; the match to TRBD1 covers 7 bases. The CDR3 extends over 15 amino acids. CDR1 and CDR2 (germline): SGHAT, FQDESV (reference sequence). Trimming at V came to 4 bases and at J to 7 bases, leaving 13 bases not matched to a gene. The CDR3 bases are TGTGCCAGCAGCTATTCGGGACAGACTTGGGGGGAGCAGTACTTC. It encodes CASSYSGQTWGEQYF.

The CDR3 DNA sequence: TGCAGTGCCCCGACAGGGGCTGAAGCTTTCTTT. It is translated as CSAPTGAEAFF. The gene calls are TRBV20-1 and TRBJ1-1; 8 bases are shared with TRBD1. CDR3 length equals 11 residues. Per the germline V gene, CDR1 is DFQATT and CDR2 is SNEGSKA (reference sequence). After removal of 6 bases from V and 6 bases from J, the junction contained 3 bases not matched to a gene.